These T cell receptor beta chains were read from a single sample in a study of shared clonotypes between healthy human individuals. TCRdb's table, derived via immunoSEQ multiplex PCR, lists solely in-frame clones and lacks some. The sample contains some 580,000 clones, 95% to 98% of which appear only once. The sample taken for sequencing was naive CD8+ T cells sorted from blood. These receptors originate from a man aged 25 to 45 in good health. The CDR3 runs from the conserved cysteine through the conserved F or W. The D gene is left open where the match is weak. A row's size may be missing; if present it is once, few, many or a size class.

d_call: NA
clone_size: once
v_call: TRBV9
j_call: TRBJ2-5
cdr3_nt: TGTGCCAGCAGCGTAGAAGGAGGAGAGGGTGGAGAGACCCAGTACTTC
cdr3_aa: CASSVEGGEGGETQYF

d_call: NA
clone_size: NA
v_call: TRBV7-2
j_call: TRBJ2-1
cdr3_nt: TGTGCCAGCAGCACCGCCGGGGACCCCTACAATGAGCAGTTCTTC
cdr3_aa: CASSTAGDPYNEQFF

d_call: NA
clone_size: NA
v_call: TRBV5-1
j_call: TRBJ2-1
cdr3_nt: TGCGCCAGCAGCCGGGACCCCACCTTCTCCTACAATGAGCAGTTCTTC
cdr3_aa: CASSRDPTFSYNEQFF

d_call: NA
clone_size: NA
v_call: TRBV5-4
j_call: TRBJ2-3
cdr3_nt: TGTGCCAGCACCTCCGGCGGAGCAGATACGCAGTATTTT
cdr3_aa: CASTSGGADTQYF

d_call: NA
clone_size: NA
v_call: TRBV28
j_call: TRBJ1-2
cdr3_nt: TGTGCCAGCACCCCTTTTGGGCTTGACTATGGCTACACCTTC
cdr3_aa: CASTPFGLDYGYTF

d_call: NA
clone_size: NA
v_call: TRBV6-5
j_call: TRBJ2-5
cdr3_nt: TGTGCCAGCAGTTACCTGGGATACCAAGAGACCCAGTACTTC
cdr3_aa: CASSYLGYQETQYF

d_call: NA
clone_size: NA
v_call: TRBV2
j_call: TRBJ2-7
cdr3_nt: TGTGCCAGCAGTGAGAGGACGGGAGTTCCCTACGAGCAGTACTTC
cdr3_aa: CASSERTGVPYEQYF

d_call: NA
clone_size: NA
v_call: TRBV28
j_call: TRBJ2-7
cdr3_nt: TGTGCCAGCAGTTTAGACCCTTCCGGGGGGCACTACGAGCAGTACTTC
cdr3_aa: CASSLDPSGGHYEQYF

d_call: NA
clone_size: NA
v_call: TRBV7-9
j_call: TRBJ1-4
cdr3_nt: TGTGCCAGCAGCTTCCCCCAAAGGACGGCAACTAATGAAAAACTGTTTTTT
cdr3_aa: CASSFPQRTATNEKLFF

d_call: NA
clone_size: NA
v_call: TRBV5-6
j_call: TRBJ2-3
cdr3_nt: TGTGCCAGCAGCTTGGGAGGGAGTTATATAGATACGCAGTATTTT
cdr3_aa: CASSLGGSYIDTQYF

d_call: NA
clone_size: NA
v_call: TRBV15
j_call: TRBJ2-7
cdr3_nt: TGTGCCACCAGCAGAGATATTGCATCGAGCTCCTACGAGCAGTACTTC
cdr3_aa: CATSRDIASSSYEQYF

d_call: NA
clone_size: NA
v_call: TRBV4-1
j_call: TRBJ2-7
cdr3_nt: TGCGCCAGCAGCCAAGAATCCCTCACCCGCTCCTACGAGCAGTACTTC
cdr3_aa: CASSQESLTRSYEQYF

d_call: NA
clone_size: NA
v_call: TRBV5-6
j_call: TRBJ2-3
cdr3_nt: TGTGCCAGCAGCTTGAGAGGGGCCCTGATATCTAGCACAGATACGCAGTATTTT
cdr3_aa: CASSLRGALISSTDTQYF

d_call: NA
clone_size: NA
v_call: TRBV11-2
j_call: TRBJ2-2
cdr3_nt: TGTGCCAGCAGCTTTCCCACCGGGGAGCTGTTTTTT
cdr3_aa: CASSFPTGELFF

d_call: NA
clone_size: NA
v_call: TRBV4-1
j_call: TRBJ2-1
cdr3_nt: TGCGCCAGCAGCCAAGCACCAGAGGATGAGCAGTTCTTC
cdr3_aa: CASSQAPEDEQFF

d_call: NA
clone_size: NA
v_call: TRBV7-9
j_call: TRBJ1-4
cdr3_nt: TGTGCCAGCAGCCGCCTCGAAGGGGGACCAACTAATGAAAAACTGTTTTTT
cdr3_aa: CASSRLEGGPTNEKLFF

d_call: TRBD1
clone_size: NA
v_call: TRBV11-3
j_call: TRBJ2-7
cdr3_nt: TGTGCCAGCAGTGCGGACAGGGACGAGCAGTACTTC
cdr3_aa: CASSADRDEQYF

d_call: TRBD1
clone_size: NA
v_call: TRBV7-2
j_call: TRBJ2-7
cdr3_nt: TGTGCCAGCAGCCCCGAGGGGACAGGGGCCTACGAGCAGTACTTC
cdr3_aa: CASSPEGTGAYEQYF

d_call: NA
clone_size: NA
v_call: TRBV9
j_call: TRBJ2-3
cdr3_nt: TGTGCCAGCAGCATCGGGACCGCAGATACGCAGTATTTT
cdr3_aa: CASSIGTADTQYF

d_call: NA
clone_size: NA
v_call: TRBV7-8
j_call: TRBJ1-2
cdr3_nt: TGTGCCAGCAGCTTAGTAGCGACAGACAACTATGGCTACACCTTC
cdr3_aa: CASSLVATDNYGYTF

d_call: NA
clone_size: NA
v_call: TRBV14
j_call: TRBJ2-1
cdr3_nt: TGTGCCAGCAGCCACCCGACAGGTCCTGTTCCGAATGAGCAGTTCTTC
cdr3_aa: CASSHPTGPVPNEQFF

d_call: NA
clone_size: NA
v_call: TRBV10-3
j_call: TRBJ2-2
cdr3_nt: TGTGCCATCAGGACTCCTGGGGAGGACGGGGAGCTGTTTTTT
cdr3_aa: CAIRTPGEDGELFF

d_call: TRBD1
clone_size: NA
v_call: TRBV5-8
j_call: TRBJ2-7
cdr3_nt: TGTGCCAGCAGCCCGGAGACAGGGCCCTACGAGCAGTACTTC
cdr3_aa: CASSPETGPYEQYF

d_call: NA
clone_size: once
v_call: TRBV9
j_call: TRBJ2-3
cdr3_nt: TGTGCCAGCAGCGTAGGGAGTGGGGTCACAGATACGCAGTATTTT
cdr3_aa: CASSVGSGVTDTQYF

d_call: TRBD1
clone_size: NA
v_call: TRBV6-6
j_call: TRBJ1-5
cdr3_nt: TGTGCCAGCAGTTACTTGGGACAGGATAGCAATCAGCCCCAGCATTTT
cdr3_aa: CASSYLGQDSNQPQHF

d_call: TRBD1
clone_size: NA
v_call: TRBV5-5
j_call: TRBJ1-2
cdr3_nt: TGTGCCAGCAGCCGCGGGACAGGGTTTGAGAACTATGGCTACACCTTC
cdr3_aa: CASSRGTGFENYGYTF

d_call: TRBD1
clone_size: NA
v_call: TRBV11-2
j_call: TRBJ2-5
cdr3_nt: TGTGCCAGCAGCCATGCTACAGGGGCCGGGACCCGACGACCCCAGTACTTC
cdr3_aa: CASSHATGAGTRRPQYF

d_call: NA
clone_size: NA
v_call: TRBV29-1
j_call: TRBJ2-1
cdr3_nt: TGCAGCGTTGAAACCCCCCCTAGTTCCAATGAGCAGTTCTTC
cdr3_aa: CSVETPPSSNEQFF

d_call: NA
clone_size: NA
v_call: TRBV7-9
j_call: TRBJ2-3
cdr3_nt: TGTGCCAGCAGCTCCGCACGAGTAGATACGCAGTATTTT
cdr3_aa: CASSSARVDTQYF

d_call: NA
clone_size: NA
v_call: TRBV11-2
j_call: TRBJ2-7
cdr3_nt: TGTGCCAGCAGCCCCGAGAGCCTTTACGAGCAGTACTTC
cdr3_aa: CASSPESLYEQYF

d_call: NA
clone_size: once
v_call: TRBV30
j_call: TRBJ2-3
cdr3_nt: TGTGCCTGGAGTCCAGCCCCGTTACGGGCAGATACGCAGTATTTT
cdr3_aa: CAWSPAPLRADTQYF

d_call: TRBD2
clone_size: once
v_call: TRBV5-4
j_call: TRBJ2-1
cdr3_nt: TGTGCCAGCAGCTTGGTTCAGGGATTAGCGGGGTACAATGAGCAGTTCTTC
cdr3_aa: CASSLVQGLAGYNEQFF

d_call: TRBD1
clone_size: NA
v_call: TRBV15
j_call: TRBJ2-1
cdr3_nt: TGTGCCACCAGCAGCAACAGGGGGATCTACAATGAGCAGTTCTTC
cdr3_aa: CATSSNRGIYNEQFF

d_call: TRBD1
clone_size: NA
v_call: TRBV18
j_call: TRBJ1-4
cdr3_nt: TGTGCCAGCTCACTTTTCGGAGCAACCTCTCGCGGGACAGATGAAAAACTGTTTTTT
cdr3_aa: CASSLFGATSRGTDEKLFF

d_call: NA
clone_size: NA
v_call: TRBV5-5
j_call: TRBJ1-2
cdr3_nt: TGTGCCAGCAGCTTGGGCGGCAGGAGCGGATATGGCTACACCTTC
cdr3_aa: CASSLGGRSGYGYTF

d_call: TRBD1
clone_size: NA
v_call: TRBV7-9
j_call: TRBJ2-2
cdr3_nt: TGTGCCAGCAGACCCCGACAGGGGGCGTCTAAGAACACCGGGGAGCTGTTTTTT
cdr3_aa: CASRPRQGASKNTGELFF

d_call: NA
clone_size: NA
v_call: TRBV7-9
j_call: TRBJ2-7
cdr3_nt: TGTGCCAGCAGCTTAGCGCCAGCCGAGCAGTACTTC
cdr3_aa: CASSLAPAEQYF

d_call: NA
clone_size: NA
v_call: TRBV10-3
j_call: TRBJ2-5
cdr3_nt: TGTGCCACCAAGGATTCCCAAGAGACCCAGTACTTC
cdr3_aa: CATKDSQETQYF

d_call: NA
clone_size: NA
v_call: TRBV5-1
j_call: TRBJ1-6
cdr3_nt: TGCGCCAGCAGCTTGGAGCAGGGGAATTCACCCCTCCACTTT
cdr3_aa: CASSLEQGNSPLHF

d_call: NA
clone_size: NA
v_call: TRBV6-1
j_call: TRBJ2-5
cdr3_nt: TGTGCCAGCAGTGAAGAGGTCCCTAGGATCCAAGAGACCCAGTACTTC
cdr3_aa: CASSEEVPRIQETQYF

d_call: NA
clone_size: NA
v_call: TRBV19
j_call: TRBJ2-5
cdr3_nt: TGTGCCAGTAGTTATGGAGGGTTGCAAGAGACCCAGTACTTC
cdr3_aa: CASSYGGLQETQYF

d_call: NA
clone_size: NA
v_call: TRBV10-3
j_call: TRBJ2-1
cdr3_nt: TGTGCCATCAGTGAGTCTGAAGCCAGCGCGCAGTTCTTC
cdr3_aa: CAISESEASAQFF

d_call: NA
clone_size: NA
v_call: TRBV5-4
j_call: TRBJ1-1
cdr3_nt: TGTGCCAGCAGCACATTAGAGGACAGACTGGCTGAAGCTTTCTTT
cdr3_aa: CASSTLEDRLAEAFF

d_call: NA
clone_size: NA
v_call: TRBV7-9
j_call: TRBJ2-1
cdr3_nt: TGTGCCAGCAGCGCGCCGCAATCTAGCACAGAGCAGTTCTTC
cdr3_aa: CASSAPQSSTEQFF

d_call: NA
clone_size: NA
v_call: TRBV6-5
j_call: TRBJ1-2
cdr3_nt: TGTGCCAGCAGGTCACTGTATGGCTACACCTTC
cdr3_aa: CASRSLYGYTF

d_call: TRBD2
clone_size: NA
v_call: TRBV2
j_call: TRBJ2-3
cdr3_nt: TGTGCCAGCAGTGAGTCGGCGGGAGGTACAGATACGCAGTATTTT
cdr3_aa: CASSESAGGTDTQYF

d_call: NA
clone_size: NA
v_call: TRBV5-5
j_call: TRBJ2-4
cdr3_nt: TGTGCCAGCAGCGGCCCCGGGGCCCCTACAGGGCCGCTAGCCAAAAACATTCAGTACTTC
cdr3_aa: CASSGPGAPTGPLAKNIQYF

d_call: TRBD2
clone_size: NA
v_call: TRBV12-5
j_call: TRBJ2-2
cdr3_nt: TGTGCTAGTGGCTCTCCCCAGCGGGAGGACACCGGGGAGCTGTTTTTT
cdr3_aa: CASGSPQREDTGELFF

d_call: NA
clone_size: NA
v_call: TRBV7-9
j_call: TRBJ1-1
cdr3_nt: TGTGCCAGCAGAGTGTTTACTGAAGCTTTCTTT
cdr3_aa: CASRVFTEAFF

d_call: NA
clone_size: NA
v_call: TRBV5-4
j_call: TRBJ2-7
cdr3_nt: TGTGCCAGCAGCTGGGAGGCAGGTGACTACGAGCAGTACTTC
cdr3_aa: CASSWEAGDYEQYF